This T cell receptor (beta chain) was observed in a study of CD8 T cells in Susac syndrome. When the RNA was reverse transcribed, random hexamers were used with an input of roughly 0.45 to 1 ug. The immunoSEQ assay covered 54 Vbeta and 13 Jbeta segments for CDR3. TCRdb re-derived calls from the immunoSEQ multiplex PCR reads in MiXCR, one entry per CDR3 protein. This table has fewer than 70,000 distinct CDR3 sequences, roughly 94% appearing once. The sequencing input was CD8+ T cells from PBMCs. The TCR was taken from a human donor in good health.

DNA for the CDR3: TGCGCCAGCAGCCCCCGACAGGAGAACACTGAAGCTTTCTTT. Its protein product is CASSPRQENTEAFF. The chain combines TRBV4-1 with TRBJ1-1, with D perhaps TRBD1 (6 bases). Trimming shortened V by 4 bases and J by 1 base, and 10 bases separated the two germline ends. The germline gives CDR1 MGHRA, CDR2 YSYEKL. This CDR3 is 14 amino acids long.